One TCR beta chain is described in this entry. The antigen is unknown. Repertoires were generated with immunoSEQ multiplex PCR, while TCRdb's copy carries only in-frame clones and drops some. The sample records approximately 30,000 clones, roughly 55% being singletons. The entry originates in a study of early stage breast cancer tumors. The germline gives CDR1 SEHNR, CDR2 FQNEAQ (reference sequence). The V end lost 1 base, the J end lost 4 bases, and 8 bases lay between the germline ends. CDR3 length: 14 amino acids. General study points: Compared with adjacent normal breast, tumors showed 2 to 2.5-fold denser, more clonal T cells. Most shared enriched TCRB sequences were commonly generated ones.

Sequenced: breast tumor tissue. V is TRBV7-9 and J is TRBJ2-1; D is uncertain. The TCR was taken from a person aged 50-59 years with breast cancer. CDR3 nucleotide sequence: TGTGCCAGCAGCTTAGGGGCATTGTACAATGAGCAGTTCTTC. Translated, it gives CASSLGALYNEQFF.